Described below is a single T cell receptor (beta chain) sequence and its context. Its antigen is not known. The data are from a study of siplizumab effects on memory and regulatory T cells. Regarding the study as a whole: The alloresponse seemed to draw substantially on naive T cells, which appeared more diverse than memory cells. Alloreactive sequences tracing back to unstimulated CD4+ memory cells fell significantly with siplizumab.

Libraries were prepared by immunoSEQ multiplex PCR; TCRdb keeps only in-frame clonotypes and omits some of them. The table records roughly 120,000 clones, more than 90% of them present only once. Trimming pared 1 base from V and 1 base from J, leaving 8 bases between. This CDR3 spans 14 amino acids. The germline CDR1 and CDR2 sequences are SGHKS and YYEKEE (reference sequence). The chain links TRBV5-5 to TRBJ2-5; weak D call: TRBD2 (6 bases). Sequenced: CD4+ T cells sorted from blood. This clonotype was sampled from a human donor in good health. This chain's CDR3 is CASSLLGGQETQYF. CDR3 coding DNA: TGTGCCAGCAGCTTGCTGGGGGGCCAAGAGACCCAGTACTTC.